This T cell receptor beta chain was sequenced in a study of cytomegalovirus exposure and HLA in healthy donors. A multiplex PCR was run with 60 Vbeta primers and 13 Jbeta primers. Method: immunoSEQ multiplex PCR; TCRdb's copy keeps in-frame clones and lacks some. This sample's clone table lists 120,000 to 150,000 clones. The CDR3 has 15 amino acids. J lost 3 bases, V lost 5 bases, and 6 bases had no gene match. Germline values: CDR1 SGHTA, CDR2 FQGNSA. The chain joins TRBV7-2 to TRBJ2-7, with TRBD1 matching over 11 bases. The sample comprised PBMCs. The sequence was obtained from a man aged 35-49 years in good health and CMV-seronegative. The CDR3 DNA is TGTGCCAGCAGCAGGGGGACAGGGGGTGTCTACGAGCAGTACTTC. This encodes CASSRGTGGVYEQYF.